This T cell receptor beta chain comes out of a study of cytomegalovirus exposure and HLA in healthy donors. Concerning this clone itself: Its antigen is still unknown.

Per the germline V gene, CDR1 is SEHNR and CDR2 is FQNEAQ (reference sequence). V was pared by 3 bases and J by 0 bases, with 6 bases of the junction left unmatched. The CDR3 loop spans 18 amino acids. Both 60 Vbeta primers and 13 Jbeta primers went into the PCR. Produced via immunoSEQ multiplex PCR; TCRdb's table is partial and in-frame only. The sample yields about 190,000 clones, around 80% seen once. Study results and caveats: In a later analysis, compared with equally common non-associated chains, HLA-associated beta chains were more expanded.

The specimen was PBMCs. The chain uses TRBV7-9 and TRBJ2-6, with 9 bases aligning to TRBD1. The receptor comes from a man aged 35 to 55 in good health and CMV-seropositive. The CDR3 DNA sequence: TGTGCCAGCAGCTTTCCGGGACAGGGTCCCTCTGGGGCCAACGTCCTGACTTTC. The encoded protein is CASSFPGQGPSGANVLTF.